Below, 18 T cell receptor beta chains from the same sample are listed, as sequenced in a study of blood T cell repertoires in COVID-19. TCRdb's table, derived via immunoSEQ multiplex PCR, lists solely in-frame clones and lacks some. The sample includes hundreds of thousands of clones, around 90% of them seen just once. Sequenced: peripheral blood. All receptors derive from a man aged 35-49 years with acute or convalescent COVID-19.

CDR3 loop: CASSLTGEDGYTF. CDR3 bases: TGTGCCAGCAGCTTAACAGGAGAGGATGGCTACACCTTC. V is TRBV11-3 and J is TRBJ1-2; possible D gene TRBD1, 5 bases. Germline values: CDR1 SGHNT, CDR2 YENEEA. V was pared by 2 bases and J by 6 bases, with 10 bases between. This CDR3 region has 13 residues.

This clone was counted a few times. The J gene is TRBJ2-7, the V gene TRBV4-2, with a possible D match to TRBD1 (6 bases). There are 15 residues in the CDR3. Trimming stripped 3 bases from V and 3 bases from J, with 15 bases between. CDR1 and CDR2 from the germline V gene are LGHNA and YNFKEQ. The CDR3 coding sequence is TGTGCCAGCAGCCAGTCGACAGGACGGATCTACGAGCAGTACTTC. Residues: CASSQSTGRIYEQYF.

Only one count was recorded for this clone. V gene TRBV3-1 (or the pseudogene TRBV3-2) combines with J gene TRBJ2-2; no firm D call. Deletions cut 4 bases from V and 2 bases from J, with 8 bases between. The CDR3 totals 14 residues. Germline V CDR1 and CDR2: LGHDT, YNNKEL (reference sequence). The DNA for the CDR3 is TGTGCCAGCAGCCGCGGCGGAAACACCGGGGAGCTGTTTTTT. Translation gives CASSRGGNTGELFF.

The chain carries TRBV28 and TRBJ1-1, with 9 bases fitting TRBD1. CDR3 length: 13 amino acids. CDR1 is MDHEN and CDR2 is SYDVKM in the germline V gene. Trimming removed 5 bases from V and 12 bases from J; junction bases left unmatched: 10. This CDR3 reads CASSTTGGRGPFF. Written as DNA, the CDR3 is TGTGCCAGCAGTACGACAGGGGGTCGAGGGCCTTTCTTT. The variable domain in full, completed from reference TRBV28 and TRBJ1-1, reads DVKVTQSSRYLVKRTGEKVFLECVQDMDHENMFWYRQDPGLGLRLIYFSYDVKMKEKGDIPEGYSVSREKKERFSLILESASTNQTSMYLCASSTTGGRGPFFGQGTRLTVV.

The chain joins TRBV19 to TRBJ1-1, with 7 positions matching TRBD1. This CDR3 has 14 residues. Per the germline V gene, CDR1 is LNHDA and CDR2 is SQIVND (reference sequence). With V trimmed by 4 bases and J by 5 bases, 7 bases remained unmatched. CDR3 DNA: TGTGCCAGTAGTAGGACAGGTTTGGGAACTGAAGCTTTCTTT. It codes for CASSRTGLGTEAFF.

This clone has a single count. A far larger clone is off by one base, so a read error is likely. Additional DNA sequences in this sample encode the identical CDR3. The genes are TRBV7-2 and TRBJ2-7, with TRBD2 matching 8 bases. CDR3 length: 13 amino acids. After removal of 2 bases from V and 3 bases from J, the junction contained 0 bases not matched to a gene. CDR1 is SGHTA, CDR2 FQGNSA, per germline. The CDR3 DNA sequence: TGTGCCAGCAGCTTAAGCGGGGGCTACGAGCAGTACTTC. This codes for CASSLSGGYEQYF.

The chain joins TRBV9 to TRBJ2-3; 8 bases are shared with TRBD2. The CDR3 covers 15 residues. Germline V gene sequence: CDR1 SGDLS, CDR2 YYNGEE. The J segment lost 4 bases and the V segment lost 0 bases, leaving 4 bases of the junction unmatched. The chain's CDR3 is CASSVAGGLPDTQYF. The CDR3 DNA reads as TGTGCCAGCAGCGTAGCGGGGGGGCTTCCAGATACGCAGTATTTT.

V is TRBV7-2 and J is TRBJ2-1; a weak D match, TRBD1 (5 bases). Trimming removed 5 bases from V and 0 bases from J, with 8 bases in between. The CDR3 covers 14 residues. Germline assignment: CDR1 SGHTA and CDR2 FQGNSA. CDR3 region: CASSIQGSYNEQFF. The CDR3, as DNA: TGTGCCAGCAGCATCCAGGGCTCCTACAATGAGCAGTTCTTC.

CDR3 sequence: CSVVQGGWEQYF. CDR3 bases: TGCAGCGTCGTGCAGGGAGGATGGGAGCAGTACTTC. V usage is TRBV29-1 and J usage is TRBJ2-7; the D gene is possibly TRBD2 (6 bases). Germline V gene data show CDR1 as SQVTM and CDR2 as ANQGSEA. CDR3 length equals 12 residues. V lost 6 bases, J lost 7 bases, and 16 bases lay in between.

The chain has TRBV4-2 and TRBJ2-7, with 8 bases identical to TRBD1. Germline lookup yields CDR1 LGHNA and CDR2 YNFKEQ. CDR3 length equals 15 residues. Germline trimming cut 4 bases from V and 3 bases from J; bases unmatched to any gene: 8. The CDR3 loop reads CASSPDAGGIYEQYF. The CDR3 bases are TGTGCCAGCAGCCCCGACGCAGGGGGCATCTACGAGCAGTACTTC.

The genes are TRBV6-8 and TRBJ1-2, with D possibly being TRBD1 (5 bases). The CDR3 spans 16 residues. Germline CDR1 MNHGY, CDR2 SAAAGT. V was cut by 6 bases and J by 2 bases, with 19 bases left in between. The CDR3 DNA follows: TGTGCCAGCAGCCTACCTTCAGGGCTCCTGAACTATGGCTACACCTTC. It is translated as CASSLPSGLLNYGYTF.

DNA for the CDR3: TGTGCCAGCAGCTTGGATGCAGGCTCCTACGAGCAGTACTTC. It specifies CASSLDAGSYEQYF. The rearrangement uses TRBV5-4 and TRBJ2-7; D is unresolved. This CDR3 has 14 residues. Germline CDR1 SGHNT, CDR2 YYREEE (reference sequence). The germline V and J ends were trimmed by 0 bases and 0 bases, with 7 bases remaining between them.

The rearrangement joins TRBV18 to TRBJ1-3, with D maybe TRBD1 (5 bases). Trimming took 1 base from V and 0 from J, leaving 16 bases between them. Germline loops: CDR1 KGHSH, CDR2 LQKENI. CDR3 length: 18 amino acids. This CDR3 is CASSPLVGRAISGNTIYF. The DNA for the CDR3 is TGTGCCAGCTCACCACTCGTGGGCAGGGCGATCTCTGGAAACACCATATATTTT. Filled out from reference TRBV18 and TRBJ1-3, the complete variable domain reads NAGVMQNPRHLVRRRGQEARLRCSPMKGHSHVYWYRQLPEEGLKFMVYLQKENIIDESGMPKERFSAEFPKEGPSILRIQQVVRGDSAAYFCASSPLVGRAISGNTIYFGEGSWLTVV.

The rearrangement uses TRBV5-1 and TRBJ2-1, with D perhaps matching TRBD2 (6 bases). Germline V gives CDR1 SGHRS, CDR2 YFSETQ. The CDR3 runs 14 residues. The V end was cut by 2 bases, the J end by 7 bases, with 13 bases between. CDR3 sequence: CASSFGGGVNEQFF. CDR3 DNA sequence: TGCGCCAGCAGCTTTGGGGGAGGAGTGAATGAGCAGTTCTTC.

The CDR3 coding sequence is TGTGCCAGCAGCTTAGTAGCGGGGGCCCGCCGAGAGACCCAGTACTTC. Translated: CASSLVAGARRETQYF. The J gene is TRBJ2-5, the V gene TRBV7-2; 9 bases are shared with TRBD2. Germline values: CDR1 SGHTA, CDR2 FQGNSA. This CDR3 spans 16 amino acids. V trimming: 1 base; J trimming: 4 bases; junction bases outside the gene matches: 7.

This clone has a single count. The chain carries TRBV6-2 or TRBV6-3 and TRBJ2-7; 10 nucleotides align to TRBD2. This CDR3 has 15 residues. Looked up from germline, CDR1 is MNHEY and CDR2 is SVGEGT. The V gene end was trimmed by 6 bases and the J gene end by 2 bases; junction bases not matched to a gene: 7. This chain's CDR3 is CASSLGLAATYEQYF. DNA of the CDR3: TGTGCCAGCAGCCTAGGACTAGCGGCAACCTACGAGCAGTACTTC.

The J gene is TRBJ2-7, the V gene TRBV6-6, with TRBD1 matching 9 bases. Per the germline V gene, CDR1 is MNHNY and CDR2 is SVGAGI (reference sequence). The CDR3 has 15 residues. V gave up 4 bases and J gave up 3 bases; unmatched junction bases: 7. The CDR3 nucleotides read TGTGCCAGCAGTTGGCCGGGACAGGGTTACTACGAGCAGTACTTC. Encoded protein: CASSWPGQGYYEQYF.

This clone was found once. The CDR3 DNA follows: TGTGCCAGCAGCGCCCAACCGGAGGGAGATACGCAGTATTTT. Protein sequence: CASSAQPEGDTQYF. This chain connects TRBV9 to TRBJ2-3, with a weak D call TRBD2 (6 bases). This CDR3 has 14 amino acids. The germline CDR1 and CDR2 sequences are SGDLS and YYNGEE. Trimming took 3 bases from V and 5 from J, leaving 13 bases between them. The entire variable domain, with the rest obtained from reference TRBV9 and TRBJ2-3, is as follows: DSGVTQTPKHLITATGQRVTLRCSPRSGDLSVYWYQQSLDQGLQFLIQYYNGEERAKGNILERFSAQQFPDLHSELNLSSLELGDSALYFCASSAQPEGDTQYFGPGTRLTVL.